This T cell receptor beta chain stems from a study of chemoradiotherapy in HPV16-positive cancers (dated by TCRdb to between 2022 and 2023). Some background on the complete study: Candidate HPV-specific T-cell clones and common TCR motifs were defined through functional T-cell assays on cells from a couple of HPV16-positive patients. The study set out to ask whether T-cell immunity against the HPV oncoproteins E6 and E7 changes over the course of chemoradiotherapy and whether that immunity affects survival. The candidate HPV-specific TCRs and motifs were then tracked in TCR repertoires from under 100 patients with HPV-related cancers. Points the paper makes about the study in general: Expansion of candidate HPV-specific clones and E7-related TCR motifs was observed in the tumor microenvironment during treatment, whereas no such expansion was observed for non-HPV-specific T cells. The survival association was reported for HPV16-positive patients, and the functional definition of HPV-specific T cells was derived from only two HPV16-positive patients. In HPV16-positive patients, expansion of HPV-responsive T cells during chemoradiotherapy was associated with improved recurrence-free survival.

Repertoires were sampled multiple times during chemoradiotherapy, which allowed clonal expansion in the tumor microenvironment to be followed. Note on this clone: What antigen it recognizes has not been identified. There are no base qualities to consult, and no much larger clone falls within one base.

The method behind the library was the immunoSEQ multiplex PCR assay. TCRdb limited this immuneACCESS table to in-frame rearrangements with V and J called. A share of clones is missing; checked studies link under half to unresolved V genes, and the rest is unexplained. Here the sample has under 2,000 clones; 80% to 90% occur a single time. In total, the top ten clones hold 6.5% to 7% of the sample. The CDR3 sequence holds 16 residues, the cysteine and phenylalanine included. This entry keeps only the CDR3 DNA: 48 bases, framed from base 1. Cut back by 6 bases and 5 bases, the V and J ends lie 22 bases apart. For CDR1 and CDR2, the germline V gene lists SGHTA and FQGNSA.

This sample comprised tumor tissue, obtained from a patient who underwent chemoradiotherapy. The chain uses TRBV7-2 and TRBJ2-5; the best D guess is TRBD2, with 6 bases matching. This TCR was sampled from a human donor with HPV-associated anogenital cancer. CDR3 loop: CASRPRNALALETQYF. The DNA is TGTGCCAGCAGACCACGTAATGCACTAGCCTTGGAGACCCAGTACTTC.